One and the same sample provided the 5 T cell receptor beta chains below, sequenced in a study of tumor-infiltrating lymphocytes in primary liver carcinoma. Germline DNA was extracted alongside blood RNA, which was obtained from unsorted whole blood. A constant-region primer served to make TCR beta cDNA from approximately 490 ng total RNA. Each TCR beta library was derived from three nested multiplex PCR rounds that employed slightly modified ARM-PCR. A C-beta reverse primer and TRBV1-TRBV30 forward primers served in each of the first two PCR rounds, at around 10 cycles apiece. A single record per CDR3 protein comes from TCRdb applying MiXCR to the multiplex PCR reads. The sample holds 190,000 or so distinct CDR3 sequences; about two thirds are singletons and the top ten take roughly 6.4%. Sequencing was done on a sample of peripheral blood. All receptors come from a woman in her sixties with primary liver carcinoma and hepatitis B virus infection.

The rearrangement uses TRBV7-9 and TRBJ2-3; D call uncertain. V dropped 3 bases and J dropped 1 base, with 5 bases sitting between them. The CDR3 spans 13 residues. Germline CDR1 reads SEHNR; CDR2 reads FQNEAQ (reference sequence). The CDR3 reads CASSFSGTDTQYF. The CDR3 bases are TGTGCCAGCAGCTTTTCGGGCACAGATACGCAGTATTTT.

The chain employs TRBV28 and TRBJ1-2; the D is unclear. From germline, CDR1 is MDHEN and CDR2 SYDVKM. The CDR3 has 13 residues. With 6 bases removed from V and 5 bases from J, the gap between germline ends came to 13 bases. CDR3 in amino acids: CASSGISDYGYTF. The CDR3 coding sequence is TGTGCCAGCAGCGGGATTTCCGATTATGGCTACACCTTC.

Turning to this clonotype: A much larger clone is a single base away; this may be a read error. The J gene is TRBJ2-1, the V gene TRBV12-3 or TRBV12-4; TRBD1 is a possible D gene (5 bases). The V gene lost 3 bases and the J gene lost 10 bases, with 13 bases spanning the gap. CDR3 length equals 13 residues. CDR3 loop: CASSFSRAVEQFF. The CDR3 region has the DNA TGTGCCAGCAGTTTTTCCAGGGCGGTGGAGCAGTTCTTC.

A note on this clonotype: Since the CDR3 does not end with the conserved phenylalanine or tryptophan, this likely comes from a read error. The chain combines TRBV11-3 with TRBJ2-2; 11 bases fit TRBD2. Trimming took 7 bases from V and 6 from J; bases not matched to a gene: 13. CDR3 length: 17 residues. Germline CDR1 reads SGHNT; CDR2 reads YENEEA. CDR3 nucleotide sequence: TGTGCCAGCAACCGCACTCCACTAGCGGGAGTTCCCGGGGAGCTGTTTTCT. Its protein is CASNRTPLAGVPGELFS.

The chain couples TRBV28 to TRBJ1-1; D is possibly TRBD1 (5 bases). Trimming stripped 7 bases from V and 8 bases from J, with 20 bases between. CDR1 and CDR2 (germline): MDHEN, SYDVKM. This CDR3 is built from 14 residues. The chain's CDR3 is CASTYSGTIPEAFF. DNA for the CDR3: TGTGCCAGCACCTACTCCGGGACCATCCCCGAAGCTTTCTTT.